This TCR beta chain was sequenced during a study of cytomegalovirus exposure and HLA in healthy donors. Study-level findings and limits: Under in vitro conditions, three CMV-associated chains were confirmed as specific for CMV antigens. Most observed TCR sequences were rare, whereas some public TCRs were detected in many donors.

To note about this clone: The target antigen is unknown.

V was trimmed by 5 bases and J by 1 base, leaving 9 bases between them. This CDR3 spans 13 amino acids. CDR1 is SGHRS, CDR2 YFSETQ, per germline. Vbeta (60) and Jbeta (13) primers were used in the PCR. Measured with immunoSEQ multiplex PCR; TCRdb has only the in-frame clones, and not every one. The sample holds about 88,000 clones, about four fifths seen once. This receptor was identified in a woman between 40 and 55 years old in good health and CMV-seronegative. The sequenced sample consisted of PBMCs. The J gene is TRBJ1-1, the V gene TRBV5-1; unclear D gene. The chain's CDR3 is CASSYGGNTEAFF. CDR3 in DNA: TGCGCCAGCAGTTACGGTGGGAACACTGAAGCTTTCTTT.